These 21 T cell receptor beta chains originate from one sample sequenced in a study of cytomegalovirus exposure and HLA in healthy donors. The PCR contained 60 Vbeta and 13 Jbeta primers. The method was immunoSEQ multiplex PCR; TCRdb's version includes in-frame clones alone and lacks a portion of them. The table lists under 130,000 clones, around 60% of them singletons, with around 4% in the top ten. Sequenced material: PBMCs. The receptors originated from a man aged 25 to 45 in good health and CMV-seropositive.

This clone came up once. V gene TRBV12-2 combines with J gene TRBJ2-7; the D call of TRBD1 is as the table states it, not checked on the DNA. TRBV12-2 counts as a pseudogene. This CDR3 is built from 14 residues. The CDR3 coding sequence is TGTGCAAGTCGCTTGGAGGACAGGGCTTACGAGCAGTACTTC. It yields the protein CASRLEDRAYEQYF.

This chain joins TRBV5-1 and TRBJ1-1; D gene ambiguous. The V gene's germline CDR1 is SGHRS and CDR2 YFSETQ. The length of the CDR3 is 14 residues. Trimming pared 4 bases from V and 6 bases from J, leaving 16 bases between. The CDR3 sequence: CASSVFDSSAEAFF. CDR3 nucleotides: TGCGCCAGCAGCGTGTTTGATAGTTCGGCTGAAGCTTTCTTT.

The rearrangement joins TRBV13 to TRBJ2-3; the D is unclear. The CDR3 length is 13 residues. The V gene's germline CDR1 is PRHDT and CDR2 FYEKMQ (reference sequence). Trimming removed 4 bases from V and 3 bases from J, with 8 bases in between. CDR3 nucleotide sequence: TGTGCCAGCAGCTCCCGGTTTACAGATACGCAGTATTTT. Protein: CASSSRFTDTQYF. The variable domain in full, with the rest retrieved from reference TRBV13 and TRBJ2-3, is AAGVIQSPRHLIKEKRETATLKCYPIPRHDTVYWYQQGPGQDPQFLISFYEKMQSDKGSIPDRFSAQQFSDYHSELNMSSLELGDSALYFCASSSRFTDTQYFGPGTRLTVL.

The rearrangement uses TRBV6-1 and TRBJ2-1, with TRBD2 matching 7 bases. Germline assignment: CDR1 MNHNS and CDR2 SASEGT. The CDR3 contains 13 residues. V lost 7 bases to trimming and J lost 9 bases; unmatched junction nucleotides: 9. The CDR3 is CASKVGGYGEQFF. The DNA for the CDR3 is TGTGCCAGCAAGGTGGGGGGGTATGGTGAGCAGTTCTTC.

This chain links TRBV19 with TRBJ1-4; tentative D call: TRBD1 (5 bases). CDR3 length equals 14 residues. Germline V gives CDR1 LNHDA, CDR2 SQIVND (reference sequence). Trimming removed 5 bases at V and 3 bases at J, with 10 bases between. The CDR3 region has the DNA TGTGCCAGTAGTTGGCAGGGCCCTAATGAAAAACTGTTTTTT. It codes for CASSWQGPNEKLFF.

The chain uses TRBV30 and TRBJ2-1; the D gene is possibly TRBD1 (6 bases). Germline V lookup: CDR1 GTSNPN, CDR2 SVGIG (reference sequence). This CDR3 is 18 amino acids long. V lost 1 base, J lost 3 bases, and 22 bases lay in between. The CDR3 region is CAWSGHTLTGNLYNEQFF. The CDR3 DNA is TGTGCCTGGAGTGGTCACACCCTCACAGGGAATCTCTACAATGAGCAGTTCTTC.

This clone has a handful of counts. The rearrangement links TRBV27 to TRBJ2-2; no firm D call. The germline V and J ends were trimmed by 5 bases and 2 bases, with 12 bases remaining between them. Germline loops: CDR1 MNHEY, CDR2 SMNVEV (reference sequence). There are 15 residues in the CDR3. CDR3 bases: TGTGCCAGCAGTACCCTAGGAGTTAACACCGGGGAGCTGTTTTTT. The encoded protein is CASSTLGVNTGELFF.

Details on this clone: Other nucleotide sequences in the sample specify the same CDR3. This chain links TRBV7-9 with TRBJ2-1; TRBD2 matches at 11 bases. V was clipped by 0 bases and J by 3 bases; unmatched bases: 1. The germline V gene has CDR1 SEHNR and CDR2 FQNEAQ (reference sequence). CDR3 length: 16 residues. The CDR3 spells CASSLALAGVYNEQFF. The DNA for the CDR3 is TGTGCCAGCAGCTTAGCACTAGCGGGAGTCTACAATGAGCAGTTCTTC.

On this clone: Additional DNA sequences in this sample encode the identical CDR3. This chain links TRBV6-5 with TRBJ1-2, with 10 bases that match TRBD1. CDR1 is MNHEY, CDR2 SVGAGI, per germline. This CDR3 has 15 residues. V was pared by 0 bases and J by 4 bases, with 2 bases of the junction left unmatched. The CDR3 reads CASSYSRQGAYGYTF. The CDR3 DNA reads TGTGCCAGCAGTTACTCGAGACAGGGGGCCTATGGCTACACCTTC.

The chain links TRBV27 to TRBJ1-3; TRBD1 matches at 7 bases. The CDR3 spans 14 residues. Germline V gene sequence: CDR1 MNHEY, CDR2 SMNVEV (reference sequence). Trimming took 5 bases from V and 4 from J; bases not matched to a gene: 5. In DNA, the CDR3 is TGTGCCAGCAGTCAAGACAGGGAAGGAAACACCATATATTTT. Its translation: CASSQDREGNTIYF.

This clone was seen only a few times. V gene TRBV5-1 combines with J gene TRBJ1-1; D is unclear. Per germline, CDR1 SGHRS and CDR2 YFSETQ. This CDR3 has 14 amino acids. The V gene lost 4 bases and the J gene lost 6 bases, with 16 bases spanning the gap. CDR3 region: CASSQDLSYSEAFF. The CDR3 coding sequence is TGCGCCAGCAGCCAAGATCTTTCGTACTCTGAAGCTTTCTTT.

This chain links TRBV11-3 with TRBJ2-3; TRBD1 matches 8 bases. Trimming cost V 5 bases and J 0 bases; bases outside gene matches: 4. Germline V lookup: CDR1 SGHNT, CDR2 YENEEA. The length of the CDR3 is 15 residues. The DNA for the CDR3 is TGTGCCAGCAGCCCCGGACAGGGAAGCACAGATACGCAGTATTTT. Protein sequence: CASSPGQGSTDTQYF.

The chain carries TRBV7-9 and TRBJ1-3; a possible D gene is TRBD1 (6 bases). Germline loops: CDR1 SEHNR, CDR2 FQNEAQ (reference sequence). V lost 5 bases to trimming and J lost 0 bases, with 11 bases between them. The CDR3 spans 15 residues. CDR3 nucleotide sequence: TGTGCCAGCAGCCTACAGGGCTCCTCTGGAAACACCATATATTTT. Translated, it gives CASSLQGSSGNTIYF.

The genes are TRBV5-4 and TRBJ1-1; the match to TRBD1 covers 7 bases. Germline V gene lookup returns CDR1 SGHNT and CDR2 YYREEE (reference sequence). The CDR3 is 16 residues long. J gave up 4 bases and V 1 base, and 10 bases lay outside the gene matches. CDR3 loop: CASSLSASRGRTEAFF. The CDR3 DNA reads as TGTGCCAGCAGCTTGAGTGCTTCGAGGGGGCGCACTGAAGCTTTCTTT.

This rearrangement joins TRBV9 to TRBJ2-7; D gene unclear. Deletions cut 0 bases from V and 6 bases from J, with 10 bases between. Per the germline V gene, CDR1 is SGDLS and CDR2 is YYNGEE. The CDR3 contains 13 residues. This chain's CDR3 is CASSVEPAGEQYF. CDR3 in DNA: TGTGCCAGCAGCGTAGAACCTGCCGGCGAGCAGTACTTC.

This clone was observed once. The CDR3 protein is CASSLAGRLGQETQYF. For the CDR3, the DNA is TGCGCCAGCAGCTTGGCCGGGAGACTAGGTCAAGAGACCCAGTACTTC. J is TRBJ2-5 and V is TRBV5-1; tentatively, D is TRBD2 (6 bases). Germline CDR1 is SGHRS and CDR2 is YFSETQ. This CDR3 contains 16 residues. V was pared by 0 bases and J by 2 bases, with 14 bases between.

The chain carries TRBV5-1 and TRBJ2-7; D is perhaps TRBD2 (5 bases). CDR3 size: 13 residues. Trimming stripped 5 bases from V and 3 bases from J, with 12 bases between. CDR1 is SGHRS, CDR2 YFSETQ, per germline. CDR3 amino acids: CASRFGGSYEQYF. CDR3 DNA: TGCGCCAGCAGATTTGGAGGTAGCTACGAGCAGTACTTC.

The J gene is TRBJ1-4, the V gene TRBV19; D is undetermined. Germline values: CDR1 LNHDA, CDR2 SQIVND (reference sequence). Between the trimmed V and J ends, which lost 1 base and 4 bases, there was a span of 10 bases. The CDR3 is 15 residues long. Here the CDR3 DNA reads TGTGCCAGTAGTATAGCACTGGTAATTAATGAAAAACTGTTTTTT. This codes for CASSIALVINEKLFF.

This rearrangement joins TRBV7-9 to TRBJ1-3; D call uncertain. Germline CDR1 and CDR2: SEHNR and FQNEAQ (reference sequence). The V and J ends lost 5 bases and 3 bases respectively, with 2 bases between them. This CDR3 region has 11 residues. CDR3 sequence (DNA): TGTGCCAGCAGCCATGGAAACACCATATATTTT. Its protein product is CASSHGNTIYF.

As DNA, the CDR3 is TGTGCCATCAGTGGTACCGGGACAGGGACTGAAAAACTGTTTTTT. As protein: CAISGTGTGTEKLFF. The V gene is TRBV10-3, the J gene TRBJ1-4; 9 nucleotides align to TRBD1. The CDR3 covers 15 residues. V shed 4 bases, J shed 7 bases, and the junction held 7 bases outside the gene matches. In germline, CDR1 is ENHRY, CDR2 SYGVKD.

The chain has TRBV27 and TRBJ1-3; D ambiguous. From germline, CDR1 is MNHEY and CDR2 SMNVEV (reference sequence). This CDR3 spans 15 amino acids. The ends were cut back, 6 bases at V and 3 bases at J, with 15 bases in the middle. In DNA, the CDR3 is TGTGCCAGCAGCCTCCGGGAGGGCGGTGGAAACACCATATATTTT. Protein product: CASSLREGGGNTIYF.